What follows describes a single TCR beta chain. Its antigen remains undetermined. It has no much larger one-base neighbor in the sample; base qualities were not kept. The CDR3 starts with the cysteine, ends with the phenylalanine, and has 16 residues. The kept DNA is CDR3 alone, 48 bases in frame from the first base. Clipping removes 2 bases from V and 0 bases from J, with 5 as the unmatched junction base count. The germline V gene specifies MNHEY as CDR1 and SVGAGI as CDR2. The source of the sample is a study of CDR3 diversity in severe acne (dated by TCRdb to the late 2010s). To prepare the library, PCR was applied. Sequencing relied on an Illumina HiSeq 2000. TCRdb itself trimmed the public reads at Q25 with fastp, ran MiXCR and retained productive beta chains. Under each unique CDR3 protein, matching rows form one entry showing the most common genes and DNA. Here the sample has 90,000 or so distinct CDR3 sequences; 45% to 50% occur a single time. Of the sample, over 9.5% falls within the top ten clones.

The V gene is TRBV6-5 and the J gene is TRBJ2-7, with 9 bases in between that match TRBD1. The sequence came from a male donor in good health, serving as a control. The sequencing sample was made of blood. The CDR3 region: CASSYGAGQGSYEQYF. The bases are TGTGCCAGCAGTTACGGGGCGGGACAGGGCTCCTACGAGCAGTACTTC.